The TCR beta chain under discussion was sequenced for a study of vaccination and CD4 T cells after COVID-19. Comments on this clonotype: Its antigen is currently unknown.

The treatment: approximately nine-day PBMC culture with coronavirus spike peptide pools or control peptides (ViraFEST assay). The assay that was used to sequence DNA from cultured CD4+ T cells was the Oncomine TCR Beta short-read assay. TCRdb reprocessed the PCR reads with MiXCR, giving one entry per CDR3 protein. Found here are fewer than 20,000 distinct CDR3 sequences, about 39% of them singletons; the top ten hold approximately 6.8%. The CDR3 is 23 amino acids. CDR1 and CDR2 from the germline V gene are MNHNS and SASEGT. V was clipped by 0 bases and J by 0 bases; unmatched bases: 23. Sequences were derived from CD4+ T cells from blood, cultured in vitro, sampled before SARS-CoV-2 vaccination. The rearrangement links TRBV6-1 to TRBJ2-7; 10 bases fit TRBD2. The sequence came from a human donor who had recovered from COVID-19. The CDR3 reads CASSEAYRLSGRGFITYSYEQYF. In nucleotides, the CDR3 is TGTGCCAGCAGTGAAGCTTACCGCCTAAGCGGGAGGGGCTTTATAACCTACTCCTACGAGCAGTACTTC.